The 12 T cell receptor beta chains presented below share a single source sample, sequenced in a study of shared clonotypes between healthy human individuals. CD45RO-negative CD8 cells positively selected for CCR7 made up the naive population, which excluded terminally differentiated effector memory CD45RA+ cells. The table came from immunoSEQ multiplex PCR; TCRdb's copy has only in-frame clones and leaves some out. The sample holds about 590,000 clones, 95% seen once. The sample comprised naive CD8+ T cells sorted from blood. The receptors here all came from a woman in her thirties in good health.

This sequence joins TRBV30 and TRBJ2-1, with D possibly matching TRBD1 (5 bases). This CDR3 region has 14 residues. Per germline, CDR1 GTSNPN and CDR2 SVGIG (reference sequence). V dropped 4 bases and J dropped 5 bases, with 15 bases sitting between them. The CDR3 loop reads CAWTLMGPHNEQFF. As DNA, the CDR3 is TGTGCCTGGACCCTCATGGGGCCCCACAATGAGCAGTTCTTC.

The chain links TRBV5-4 to TRBJ2-5; D is possibly TRBD2 (5 bases). CDR3 length: 13 amino acids. The V and J ends lost 3 bases and 3 bases respectively, with 9 bases between them. Germline assignment: CDR1 SGHNT and CDR2 YYREEE (reference sequence). The CDR3 loop reads CASSYSEEETQYF. The CDR3 nucleotides are TGTGCCAGCAGCTATTCGGAGGAAGAGACCCAGTACTTC.

The CDR3 nucleotides are TGTGCCACCAGCAGACTCAGGGGGTACAATGAGCAGTTCTTC. It codes for CATSRLRGYNEQFF. V gene TRBV15 combines with J gene TRBJ2-1, with 7 bases matching TRBD1. Trimming took 2 bases from V and 4 from J; bases not matched to a gene: 2. This CDR3 is built from 14 residues. Germline CDR1 reads LNHNV; CDR2 reads YYDKDF (reference sequence). Using reference TRBV15 and TRBJ2-1 for the parts outside the CDR3, the full variable domain is DAMVIQNPRYQVTQFGKPVTLSCSQTLNHNVMYWYQQKSSQAPKLLFHYYDKDFNNEADTPDNFQSRRPNTSFCFLDIRSPGLGDTAMYLCATSRLRGYNEQFFGPGTRLTVL.

Turning to this clone: This specimen includes other DNA sequences encoding the same CDR3. The chain is built from TRBV6-6 and TRBJ2-2; D unresolved. The CDR3 has 13 residues. The V end was cut by 6 bases, the J end by 1 base, with 6 bases between. Germline CDR1 MNHNY, CDR2 SVGAGI (reference sequence). CDR3 bases: TGTGCCAGCAGGCCTGGGAACACCGGGGAGCTGTTTTTT. This encodes CASRPGNTGELFF.

This chain uses TRBV5-4 with TRBJ2-1; TRBD1 matches 7 bases. Germline assignment: CDR1 SGHNT and CDR2 YYREEE (reference sequence). The CDR3 covers 14 residues. Unmatched junction bases numbered 8, after V lost 4 bases and J lost 7 bases. DNA of the CDR3: TGTGCCAGCAGCGTTCGGGACAGACCAAATGAGCAGTTCTTC. This gives the protein CASSVRDRPNEQFF.

This clone was seen only a few times. This sample includes further DNA sequences coding for the same CDR3. The chain joins TRBV27 to TRBJ2-1; D gene unclear. This CDR3 comprises 14 residues. Germline-derived CDR1 and CDR2 are MNHEY and SMNVEV (reference sequence). Trimming took 3 bases from V and 0 from J, leaving 6 bases between them. CDR3 residues: CASSLRSSYNEQFF. Here the CDR3 DNA reads TGTGCCAGCAGTTTGCGGAGCTCCTACAATGAGCAGTTCTTC.

V is TRBV2 and J is TRBJ2-2, with a weak D call TRBD2 (6 bases). CDR1 and CDR2 from the germline V gene are SNHLY and FYNNEI. This CDR3 region has 14 residues. Trimming cost V 10 bases and J 7 bases, with 19 bases left between them. CDR3 amino acids: CATRLKTGDGELFF. CDR3 coding DNA: TGTGCCACCCGACTGAAGACGGGAGACGGGGAGCTGTTTTTT.

The chain employs TRBV5-8 and TRBJ2-5, with 10 bases fitting TRBD2. The J call is doubtful: the DNA matches TRBJ2-7 better. Germline values: CDR1 SGHTS, CDR2 YDEGEE. The CDR3 consists of 14 residues. The CDR3 reads CASSSDGTSVEQYF. CDR3 in DNA: TGTGCCAGCAGCTCAGACGGGACTAGCGTCGAGCAGTACTTC.

The table lists this clone with a count of one. This chain links TRBV2 with TRBJ2-7; TRBD2 agrees at 7 bases. Germline V gives CDR1 SNHLY, CDR2 FYNNEI. J gave up 0 bases and V 4 bases, and 12 bases lay outside the gene matches. The CDR3 spans 17 residues. The CDR3 protein is CASSALASGTASYEQYF. CDR3 coding DNA: TGTGCCAGCAGTGCACTAGCGTCCGGGACGGCCTCCTACGAGCAGTACTTC.

The rearrangement joins TRBV28 to TRBJ1-5; D perhaps matches TRBD1 (5 bases). With 5 bases removed from V and 6 bases from J, the gap between germline ends came to 29 bases. Per the germline V gene, CDR1 is MDHEN and CDR2 is SYDVKM. The CDR3 extends over 19 amino acids. The CDR3 loop is CASSPPWGNPGTTGQPQHF. CDR3 DNA: TGTGCCAGCAGTCCTCCGTGGGGGAACCCAGGAACCACAGGTCAGCCCCAGCATTTT.

This clone was found once. The chain is built from TRBV27 and TRBJ2-3; TRBD2 aligns across 10 bases. In germline, CDR1 is MNHEY, CDR2 SMNVEV (reference sequence). The CDR3 consists of 17 residues. V dropped 0 bases and J dropped 3; count of bases not matched to a gene: 6. CDR3 sequence: CASSLSRGAGGTDTQYF. DNA of the CDR3: TGTGCCAGCAGTTTATCGCGAGGAGCGGGGGGGACAGATACGCAGTATTTT.

The chain is built from TRBV10-1 and TRBJ2-7; maybe TRBD2 (5 bases). CDR1 WNHNN and CDR2 SYGVQD come from the germline V gene (reference sequence). The V and J ends lost 1 base and 6 bases respectively, with 10 bases between them. The CDR3 runs 13 residues. CDR3 coding DNA: TGCGCCAGCAGTGAGTTTCCCGGAGGCGAGCAGTACTTC. It yields the protein CASSEFPGGEQYF.